This T cell receptor beta chain comes out of a study of PD-L1 blockade in urothelial cancer. Study overall: Patients took up atezolizumab in 2014 at 1,200 mg intravenously every 3 weeks.

V lost 8 bases, J lost 3 bases, and 10 bases stayed unmatched. The CDR3 sequence is 15 residues long. Germline-derived CDR1 and CDR2 are LNHDA and SQIVND (reference sequence). Concerning this clone: No antigen is known for it.

Profiling relied on immunoSEQ multiplex PCR, and the TCRdb table lists in-frame clones only, not all of them. Of 35,000 or so clones listed, 36% are singletons. Findings and caveats of the study: Each patient yielded one FFPE tumor sample, not obtained immediately pretreatment.

The sequences come from tumor tissue, collected before atezolizumab (anti-PD-L1) treatment. This clonotype originated in a man aged 60-69 years with urothelial cancer. The chain joins TRBV19 to TRBJ2-7; 10 nucleotides agree with TRBD1. The CDR3 loop is CASRGDGTGDYEQYF. Written as DNA, the CDR3 is TGTGCCAGTCGTGGGGACGGGACAGGGGACTACGAGCAGTACTTC.